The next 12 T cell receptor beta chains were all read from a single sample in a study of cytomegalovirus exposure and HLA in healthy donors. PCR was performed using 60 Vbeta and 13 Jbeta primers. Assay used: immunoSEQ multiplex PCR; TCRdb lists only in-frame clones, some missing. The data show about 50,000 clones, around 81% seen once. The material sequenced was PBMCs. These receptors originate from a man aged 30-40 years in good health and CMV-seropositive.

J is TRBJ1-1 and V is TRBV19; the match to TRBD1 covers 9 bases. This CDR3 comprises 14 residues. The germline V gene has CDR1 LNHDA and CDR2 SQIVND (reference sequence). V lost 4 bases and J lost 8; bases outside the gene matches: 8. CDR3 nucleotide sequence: TGTGCCAGTAGTAGAGACAGGGGGGTCGAGGAAGCTTTCTTT. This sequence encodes CASSRDRGVEEAFF. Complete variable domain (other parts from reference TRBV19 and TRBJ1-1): DGGITQSPKYLFRKEGQNVTLSCEQNLNHDAMYWYRQDPGQGLRLIYYSQIVNDFQKGDIAEGYSVSREKKESFPLTVTSAQKNPTAFYLCASSRDRGVEEAFFGQGTRLTVV.

The CDR3 is CASSLGGVGTQYF. Written as DNA, the CDR3 is TGTGCCAGCAGCTTAGGCGGGGTGGGTACGCAGTATTTT. The genes are TRBV11-2 and TRBJ2-3; D may be TRBD2 (6 bases). The CDR3 length is 13 residues. With 1 base removed from V and 8 bases from J, the gap between germline ends came to 10 bases. Germline V gene data show CDR1 as SGHAT and CDR2 as FQNNGV.

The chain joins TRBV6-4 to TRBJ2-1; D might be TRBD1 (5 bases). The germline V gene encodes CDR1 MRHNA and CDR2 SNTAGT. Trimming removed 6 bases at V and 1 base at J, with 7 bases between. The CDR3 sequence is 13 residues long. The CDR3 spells CASSQGSYNEQFF. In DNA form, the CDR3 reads TGTGCCAGCAGCCAGGGTTCCTACAATGAGCAGTTCTTC.

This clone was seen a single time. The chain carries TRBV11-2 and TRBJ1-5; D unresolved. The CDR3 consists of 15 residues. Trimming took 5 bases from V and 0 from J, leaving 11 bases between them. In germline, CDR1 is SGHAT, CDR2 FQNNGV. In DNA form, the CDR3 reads TGTGCCAGCAGCCGGGGAGAGTCTAGCAATCAGCCCCAGCATTTT. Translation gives CASSRGESSNQPQHF.

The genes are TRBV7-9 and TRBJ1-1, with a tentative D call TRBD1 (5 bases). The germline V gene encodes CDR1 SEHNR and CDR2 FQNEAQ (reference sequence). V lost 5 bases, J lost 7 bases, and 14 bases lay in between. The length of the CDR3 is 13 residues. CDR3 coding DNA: TGTGCCAGCAGCCCCGCGGGGGGGGGTGAAGCTTTCTTT. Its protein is CASSPAGGGEAFF.

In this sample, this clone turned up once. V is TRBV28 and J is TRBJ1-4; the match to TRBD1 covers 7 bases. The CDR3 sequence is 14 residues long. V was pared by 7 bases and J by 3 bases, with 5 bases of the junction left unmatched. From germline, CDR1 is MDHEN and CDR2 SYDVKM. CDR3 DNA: TGTGCCAGCACCACCGGGACAGCTAATGAAAAACTGTTTTTT. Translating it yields CASTTGTANEKLFF.

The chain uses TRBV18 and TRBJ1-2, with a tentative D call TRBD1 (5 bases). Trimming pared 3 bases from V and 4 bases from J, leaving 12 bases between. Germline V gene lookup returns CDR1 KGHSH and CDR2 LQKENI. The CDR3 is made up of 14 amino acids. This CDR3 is CASSPGDRVYGYTF. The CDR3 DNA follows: TGTGCCAGCTCACCCGGAGACAGAGTCTATGGCTACACCTTC.

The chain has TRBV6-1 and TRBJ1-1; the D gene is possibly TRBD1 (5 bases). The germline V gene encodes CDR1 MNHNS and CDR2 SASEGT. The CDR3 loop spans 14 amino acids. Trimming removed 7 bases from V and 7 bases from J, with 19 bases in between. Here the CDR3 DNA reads TGTGCCAGCACCCCGGGTTGGACACCAAATGAAGCTTTCTTT. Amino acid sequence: CASTPGWTPNEAFF.

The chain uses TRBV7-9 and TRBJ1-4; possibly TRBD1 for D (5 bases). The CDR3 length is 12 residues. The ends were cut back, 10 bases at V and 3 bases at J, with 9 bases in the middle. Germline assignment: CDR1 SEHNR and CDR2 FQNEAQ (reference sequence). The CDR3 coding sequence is TGTGCCATCGACAGATCTAATGAAAAACTGTTTTTT. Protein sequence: CAIDRSNEKLFF.

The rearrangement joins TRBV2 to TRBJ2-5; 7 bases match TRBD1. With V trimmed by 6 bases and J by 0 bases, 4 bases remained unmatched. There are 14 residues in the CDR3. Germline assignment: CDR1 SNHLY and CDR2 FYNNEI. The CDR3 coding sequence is TGTGCCAGCAGCCGGACAGGTCACCAAGAGACCCAGTACTTC. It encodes CASSRTGHQETQYF.

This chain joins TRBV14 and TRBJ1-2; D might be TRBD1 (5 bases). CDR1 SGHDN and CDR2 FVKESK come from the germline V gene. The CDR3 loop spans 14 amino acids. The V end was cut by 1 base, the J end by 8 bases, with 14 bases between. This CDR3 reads CASSQAPKGYGYTF. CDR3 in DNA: TGTGCCAGCAGCCAAGCCCCCAAGGGGTACGGCTACACCTTC.

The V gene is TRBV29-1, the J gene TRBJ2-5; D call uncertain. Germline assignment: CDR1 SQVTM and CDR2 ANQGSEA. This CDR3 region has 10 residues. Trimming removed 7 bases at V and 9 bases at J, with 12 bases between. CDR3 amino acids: CSAVSPPQYF. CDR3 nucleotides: TGCAGCGCCGTTTCCCCCCCCCAGTACTTC.